One sample yielded the 9 T cell receptor beta chains listed below, sequenced in a study of blood T cell repertoires in COVID-19. Method: immunoSEQ multiplex PCR; TCRdb's copy keeps in-frame clones and lacks some. In the table there are some 150,000 clones, 86% of which are singletons. Source material: peripheral blood. These receptor sequences come from a man aged 70-80 years with acute or convalescent COVID-19.

The chain carries TRBV6-6 and TRBJ1-5; 9 bases agree with TRBD1. The CDR3 is made up of 16 amino acids. V was clipped by 5 bases and J by 5 bases; unmatched bases: 10. The germline V gene has CDR1 MNHNY and CDR2 SVGAGI (reference sequence). The CDR3 reads CASSPSTGGRDQPQHF. The DNA of the CDR3 is TGTGCCAGCAGTCCGTCAACAGGGGGCCGAGATCAGCCCCAGCATTTT.

This clone was detected only once. This sequence joins TRBV5-8 and TRBJ2-3; TRBD2 matches at 15 bases. In germline, CDR1 is SGHTS, CDR2 YDEGEE. The ends lost 4 bases at V and 5 bases at J; junction bases unmatched: 8. The CDR3 length is 17 residues. The CDR3 spells CASSLGLAGGPRDTQYF. The CDR3 bases are TGTGCCAGCAGCCTTGGACTAGCGGGAGGGCCAAGAGATACGCAGTATTTT.

This chain connects TRBV6-6 to TRBJ2-3; 11 positions agree with TRBD2. Per the germline V gene, CDR1 is MNHNY and CDR2 is SVGAGI (reference sequence). The CDR3 consists of 18 residues. V trimming: 6 bases; J trimming: 6 bases; junction bases outside the gene matches: 17. CDR3 in amino acids: CASSRPKLAGAKPDTQYF. Here the CDR3 DNA reads TGTGCCAGCAGCCGACCGAAACTAGCGGGAGCAAAACCCGATACGCAGTATTTT.

V usage is TRBV14 and J usage is TRBJ2-1; D may be TRBD1 (5 bases). The CDR3 length is 14 residues. Trimming left V 1 base short and J 7 bases short, with 11 bases between. Germline CDR1 reads SGHDN; CDR2 reads FVKESK. The chain's CDR3 is CASSQARVGNEQFF. Here the CDR3 DNA reads TGTGCCAGCAGCCAAGCCAGGGTCGGGAATGAGCAGTTCTTC.

The chain is built from TRBV5-4 and TRBJ2-1; TRBD2 matches at 9 bases. J lost 5 bases, V lost 4 bases, and 4 bases had no gene match. The CDR3 spans 14 residues. Germline V CDR1 and CDR2: SGHNT, YYREEE (reference sequence). The chain's CDR3 is CASSTSSGNNEQFF. The CDR3 coding sequence is TGTGCCAGCAGCACCTCTAGCGGGAACAATGAGCAGTTCTTC.

The chain uses TRBV27 and TRBJ2-5; unclear D gene. The CDR3 loop spans 11 amino acids. Germline-derived CDR1 and CDR2 are MNHEY and SMNVEV (reference sequence). The V end was cut by 8 bases, the J end by 1 base, with 5 bases between. The CDR3 DNA follows: TGTGCCAGCGGCCTCCAAGAGACCCAGTACTTC. Encoded protein: CASGLQETQYF.

This clone was observed once. V is TRBV23-1 and J is TRBJ1-4, with 9 bases aligning to TRBD1. TRBV23-1 is marked as an open reading frame, function uncertain. The CDR3 covers 17 residues. Trimming cost V 3 bases and J 0 bases; bases outside gene matches: 5. For the CDR3, the DNA is TGCGCCAGCAGTCACATACAGGGGGCCCCAACTAATGAAAAACTGTTTTTT. Translation gives CASSHIQGAPTNEKLFF.

The rearrangement joins TRBV28 to TRBJ1-6; 7 bases agree with TRBD1. The length of the CDR3 is 17 residues. Germline CDR1 MDHEN, CDR2 SYDVKM. The V and J ends lost 6 bases and 5 bases, in that order; junction bases with no gene match: 13. This CDR3 is CASSPPRQGGDNSPLHF. CDR3 bases: TGTGCCAGCAGCCCCCCCCGACAGGGTGGAGATAATTCACCCCTCCACTTT.

This clone was recorded many times. V is TRBV28 and J is TRBJ1-1; D remains ambiguous. V was pared by 6 bases and J by 3 bases, with 8 bases between. Germline V gene data show CDR1 as MDHEN and CDR2 as SYDVKM. This CDR3 spans 12 amino acids. CDR3 nucleotide sequence: TGTGCCAGCAGGATGGAGGACACTGAAGCTTTCTTT. Translating gives CASRMEDTEAFF.